This T cell receptor (beta chain) was retrieved from a study of T cell clonotyping in hematopoietic cell transplantation. General study findings and limits: Few recipient clonotypes overlapped donors; over 95% were de novo at given depth. No sorting was done, leaving CD4 and CD8 contributions mixed.

This clone was seen a single time. The antigen is undetermined. TCRdb keeps only in-frame clones here, not all; method: immunoSEQ multiplex PCR. Of roughly 40,000 clones detected, around 96% appear once; the ten largest clones hold around 1%. Per the germline V gene, CDR1 is SGDLS and CDR2 is YYNGEE. The trim removed 3 bases at V and 3 bases at J, leaving 3 bases unmatched. The CDR3 is 14 amino acids. The sample comprised peripheral blood mononuclear cells. This chain links TRBV9 with TRBJ2-1; 7 nucleotides align to TRBD1. The clonotype was recovered from a man under 40 in good health. Some clones in this sample may be carry-over from other donors' samples. In DNA, the CDR3 is TGTGCCAGCAGCGAACAGGGGATCTACAATGAGCAGTTCTTC. Translation: CASSEQGIYNEQFF.